The source of this T cell receptor (beta chain) is a study of human T cells and chemical hapten exposure. Time point: patch test 1, 2 weeks after DPC sensitization. Treatment specified: therapeutic diphenylcyclopropenone sensitization with weekly scalp DPC. This clonotype was recorded many times. Its antigen is currently unknown. TCRdb ran MiXCR on the RACE reads and lists one entry per CDR3 protein. Of 55,000 to 85,000 distinct CDR3 sequences listed, about 9.1% are singletons. Whole-study findings and limits: Sensitizing with DPC caused no change in TCRs above 1 in 1000 frequency.

Germline CDR1 is LGHDT and CDR2 is YNNKEL (reference sequence). The CDR3 runs to 14 residues. V shed 3 bases and J 5 bases; nucleotides not matched to a gene: 4. This chain joins TRBV3-1 and TRBJ1-1; 9 bases align to TRBD1. The clonotype comes from a woman between 40 and 50 years old with alopecia areata. Some clones in this sample may be carry-over from other donors' samples. This specimen was whole blood, taken in connection with sensitization to the hapten diphenylcyclopropenone (DPC). CDR3 DNA sequence: TGTGCCAGCAGCCACCGGACAGGGGAGACTGAAGCTTTCTTT. It yields the protein CASSHRTGETEAFF.